These 30 T cell receptor beta chains were all obtained from the same sample, sequenced in a study of read filtering for tumor transcriptome and immune sequencing (TCRdb year 2020). Sequenced on an Illumina HiSeq 4000. TCR libraries were constructed from 400 to 500 ng RNA using the Immunoverse kit, and molecular barcoded adaptors covering alpha/delta and beta/gamma chains were employed. The public reads were quality trimmed at Q25 with fastp and then assembled into clones with MiXCR by TCRdb, keeping productive beta chains. CDR3 protein sequences are deduplicated, and each keeps its most common genes and DNA. This sample gives some 120,000 distinct CDR3 sequences in total; 10% to 15% of them show up just once. 11% of the sample goes to the ten largest clones. Sequenced sample: a population of CD138-negative cells sorted from bone marrow. The meaning of the sample's cell subset or site label: bone marrow mononuclear cells depleted of CD138+ plasma/myeloma cells by negative magnetic selection. These receptors came from a donor over 35 with multiple myeloma.

Remarks on this clonotype: A far more abundant clone sits one base away, making this likely a read error. CDR3 sequence (DNA): TGCAGCGTTGGGGGACTAGCGGGAGAGGGGAACAATGAGCAGTACTTC. It translates to CSVGGLAGEGNNEQYF. The V call is TRBV29-1, the J call TRBJ2-5; 14 bases line up with TRBD2. This CDR3 region has 16 residues. Germline V lookup: CDR1 SQVTM, CDR2 ANQGSEA. The trim removed 4 bases at V and 11 bases at J, leaving 15 bases unmatched.

The chain recombines TRBV6-6 with TRBJ2-2, with D uncertain. CDR1 is MNHNY, CDR2 SVGAGI, per germline (reference sequence). This CDR3 comprises 12 residues. Trimming took 8 bases from V and 6 from J, leaving 10 bases between them. CDR3: CASGQGPGELFF. CDR3 sequence (DNA): TGTGCCAGCGGTCAAGGGCCCGGGGAGCTGTTTTTT.

This clonotype showed up many times. The chain uses TRBV29-1 and TRBJ2-1; 11 nucleotides line up with TRBD2. V lost 4 bases and J lost 4; bases outside the gene matches: 3. The CDR3 is 14 amino acids. The germline V gene encodes CDR1 SQVTM and CDR2 ANQGSEA. The CDR3: CSVVRLAGYNEQFF. The CDR3 coding sequence is TGCAGCGTTGTTCGACTAGCGGGATACAATGAGCAGTTCTTC.

Of note for this clonotype: The final CDR3 position lacks the conserved phenylalanine or tryptophan, pointing to a likely read error. It is unclear where the CDR3 begins or ends on the DNA, so no DNA is shown, and the CDR3 is as TCRdb lists it. This sequence joins TRBV20-1 and TRBJ1-1; TRBD1, the D gene given by the table, was not confirmed from the DNA. Germline CDR1 and CDR2: DFQATT and SNEGSKA (reference sequence). The CDR3 comprises 14 residues, both ends counted. The CDR3: CSAIPSDRYTEAFS.

On this clonotype itself: This may come from a read error, since a much larger clone is one base off. This chain links TRBV3-1 with TRBJ2-2; perhaps D is TRBD1 or TRBD2 (7 bases each). Germline V gives CDR1 LGHDT, CDR2 YNNKEL (reference sequence). The CDR3 has 16 amino acids. The V gene lost 4 bases and the J gene lost 6 bases, with 18 bases spanning the gap. CDR3 nucleotide sequence: TGTGCCAGCAGCCCCCGGTCAGGGGGGGTGTCCGGGGAGCTGTTTTTT. It specifies CASSPRSGGVSGELFF.

This clonotype came up many times. The CDR3 here is CASSPGINNEQFF. CDR3 DNA sequence: TGTGCCAGCAGCCCCGGGATTAACAATGAGCAGTTCTTC. V usage is TRBV7-2 and J usage is TRBJ2-1; possibly TRBD2 for D (5 bases). The V gene's germline CDR1 is SGHTA and CDR2 FQGNSA. V was pared by 5 bases and J by 5 bases, with 10 bases between. The CDR3 has 13 amino acids. Full variable domain (outside the CDR3, taken from reference TRBV7-2 and TRBJ2-1): GAGVSQSPSNKVTEKGKDVELRCDPISGHTALYWYRQSLGQGLEFLIYFQGNSAPDKSGLPSDRFSAERTGGSVSTLTIQRTQQEDSAVYLCASSPGINNEQFFGPGTRLTVL.

The table lists this clonotype with many counts. DNA of the CDR3: TGTGCCAGACCTTATACGGGGGGGCGAAAAGATACGCAGTATTTT. Its protein is CARPYTGGRKDTQYF. The genes are TRBV3-1 and TRBJ2-3; 8 nucleotides agree with TRBD2. CDR1 and CDR2 (germline): LGHDT, YNNKEL (reference sequence). V was pared by 9 bases and J by 5 bases, with 13 bases of the junction left unmatched. The CDR3 has 15 amino acids.

This clonotype was seen repeatedly, ten times or more. This chain uses TRBV18 with TRBJ1-1; the D gene is possibly TRBD1 (5 bases). Trimming took off 3 bases at V and 2 bases at J, with 13 bases between the two ends. The CDR3 extends over 15 amino acids. The germline gives CDR1 KGHSH, CDR2 LQKENI. DNA for the CDR3: TGTGCCAGCTCACCGGGGGGGGTCCATAACACTGAAGCTTTCTTT. It encodes CASSPGGVHNTEAFF.

This clonotype was seen at least ten times. This rearrangement joins TRBV29-1 to TRBJ1-2, with D perhaps TRBD1 (5 bases). With 3 bases removed from V and 2 bases from J, the gap between germline ends came to 10 bases. Germline V gene sequence: CDR1 SQVTM, CDR2 ANQGSEA. This CDR3 has 13 residues. In nucleotides, the CDR3 is TGCAGCGTTGACGGGGCGGTGAACTATGGCTACACCTTC. This encodes CSVDGAVNYGYTF.

The table lists this clonotype with many counts. The J gene is TRBJ2-5, the V gene TRBV3-1; D possibly corresponds to TRBD2 (5 bases). Germline values: CDR1 LGHDT, CDR2 YNNKEL (reference sequence). The V gene lost 0 bases and the J gene lost 7 bases, with 9 bases spanning the gap. The CDR3 length is 13 residues. Here the CDR3 DNA reads TGTGCCAGCAGCCAAGACGAACGGGGGACCCAGTACTTC. It encodes CASSQDERGTQYF.

This clonotype was recorded at least ten times. This chain uses TRBV2 with TRBJ1-5; D remains ambiguous. CDR1 is SNHLY, CDR2 FYNNEI, per germline. This CDR3 region has 14 residues. V dropped 6 bases and J dropped 1 base, with 10 bases sitting between them. The CDR3 sequence: CASRGEASNQPQHF. DNA for the CDR3: TGTGCCAGCAGGGGAGAAGCCAGCAATCAGCCCCAGCATTTT.

This sequence joins TRBV20-1 and TRBJ1-3; D unresolved. V lost 0 bases to trimming and J lost 4 bases, with 7 bases between them. The CDR3 is made up of 13 amino acids. Germline V gene lookup returns CDR1 DFQATT and CDR2 SNEGSKA (reference sequence). The chain's CDR3 is CSARDARGNTIYF. In DNA form, the CDR3 reads TGCAGTGCTAGAGATGCCAGAGGAAACACCATATATTTT.

This clonotype was counted many times. This chain joins TRBV11-2 and TRBJ2-3, with D uncertain. This CDR3 spans 12 amino acids. The V gene's germline CDR1 is SGHAT and CDR2 FQNNGV. The V end was cut by 0 bases, the J end by 6 bases, with 4 bases between. The CDR3 is CASSLEFDTQYF. CDR3 coding DNA: TGTGCCAGCAGCTTAGAGTTCGATACGCAGTATTTT.

This clonotype came up many times. The rearrangement uses TRBV21-1 and TRBJ2-1; TRBD1 is taken as the D call from the table, unchecked against the DNA. TRBV21-1 is termed a pseudogene. The CDR3 loop spans 18 amino acids. The CDR3 DNA reads TGTGCCAGCAGCCTTCATTTTATGGGACAGGACGCGAACAATGAGCAGTTCTTC. Translated, it gives CASSLHFMGQDANNEQFF.

The chain recombines TRBV19 with TRBJ2-5; D possibly corresponds to TRBD2 (5 bases). Germline CDR1 is LNHDA and CDR2 is SQIVND (reference sequence). The CDR3 has 14 residues. The V end was cut by 0 bases, the J end by 5 bases, with 10 bases between. The CDR3 coding sequence is TGTGCCAGTAGTATAGATCGGGGAGATGAGACCCAGTACTTC. It codes for CASSIDRGDETQYF.

J is TRBJ2-5 and V is TRBV20-1; 9 positions match TRBD2. Germline V gives CDR1 DFQATT, CDR2 SNEGSKA (reference sequence). V was pared by 4 bases and J by 9 bases, with 33 bases of the junction left unmatched. The CDR3 sequence is 21 residues long. CDR3 protein: CSANWYRGSREASGDLMAQYF. The CDR3 bases are TGCAGTGCTAACTGGTACAGAGGGTCTAGGGAGGCTAGCGGGGACCTGATGGCCCAGTACTTC.

This clonotype was seen repeatedly, ten times or more. This chain joins TRBV11-3 and TRBJ2-5; TRBD2 matches at 13 bases. There are 14 residues in the CDR3. The germline CDR1 and CDR2 sequences are SGHNT and YENEEA. Germline trimming cut 4 bases from V and 5 bases from J; bases unmatched to any gene: 1. CDR3 coding DNA: TGTGCCAGCAGCTCGGGACTAGCGGGGGAGACCCAGTACTTC. It specifies CASSSGLAGETQYF.

This clonotype was observed at least ten times. This chain uses TRBV7-2 with TRBJ2-3; TRBD1 agrees at 11 bases. Germline loops: CDR1 SGHTA, CDR2 FQGNSA. J gave up 3 bases and V 2 bases, and 10 bases lay outside the gene matches. This CDR3 region has 18 residues. DNA of the CDR3: TGTGCCAGCAGCTTAAAATGGGACAGGGGGGTTGGGACAGATACGCAGTATTTT. It translates to CASSLKWDRGVGTDTQYF.

This clonotype occurred many times. The J gene is TRBJ2-7, the V gene TRBV10-3; 7 positions agree with TRBD1. V gave up 2 bases and J gave up 3 bases; unmatched junction bases: 4. Germline CDR1 is ENHRY and CDR2 is SYGVKD. This CDR3 spans 14 amino acids. This CDR3 is CAISEDRALYEQYF. As DNA, the CDR3 is TGTGCCATCAGTGAGGACAGGGCCCTCTACGAGCAGTACTTC.

There are many counts of this clonotype. The J gene is TRBJ1-1, the V gene TRBV29-1; D call uncertain. Germline-derived CDR1 and CDR2 are SQVTM and ANQGSEA. The CDR3 totals 12 residues. V lost 0 bases to trimming and J lost 5 bases, with 7 bases between them. The CDR3 protein is CSVEEVLTEAFF. CDR3 DNA: TGCAGCGTTGAAGAGGTGCTTACTGAAGCTTTCTTT. Full variable domain (outside the CDR3, taken from reference TRBV29-1 and TRBJ1-1): SAVISQKPSRDICQRGTSLTIQCQVDSQVTMMFWYRQQPGQSLTLIATANQGSEATYESGFVIDKFPISRPNLTFSTLTVSNMSPEDSSIYLCSVEEVLTEAFFGQGTRLTVV.

This clonotype was found a few times. This chain links TRBV6-6 with TRBJ2-2, with D possibly matching TRBD2 (6 bases). CDR1 is MNHNY and CDR2 is SVGAGI in the germline V gene (reference sequence). CDR3 length equals 16 residues. Trimming took off 8 bases at V and 6 bases at J, with 22 bases between the two ends. The chain's CDR3 is CASGGRGAPHPGELFF. DNA of the CDR3: TGTGCCAGCGGGGGGAGAGGGGCCCCTCACCCCGGGGAGCTGTTTTTT.

This chain joins TRBV9 and TRBJ2-3; the D is unclear. The CDR3 has 15 residues. Deletions cut 3 bases from V and 2 bases from J, with 13 bases between. Germline CDR1 reads SGDLS; CDR2 reads YYNGEE. The CDR3 spells CASSAQKRDTDTQYF. The CDR3 DNA is TGTGCCAGCAGCGCCCAGAAAAGGGACACAGATACGCAGTATTTT.

This clonotype was counted ten times or more. The chain joins TRBV18 to TRBJ1-1; D is possibly TRBD1 (6 bases). Germline V gene sequence: CDR1 KGHSH, CDR2 LQKENI. Trimming removed 4 bases from V and 0 bases from J, with 12 bases in between. CDR3 size: 15 residues. The CDR3 DNA reads TGTGCCAGCTCACTAGGACAGCAACTGAACACTGAAGCTTTCTTT. Translation gives CASSLGQQLNTEAFF.

This clonotype was counted ten times or more. V usage is TRBV14 and J usage is TRBJ2-6; a possible D gene is TRBD1 (6 bases). V lost 9 bases and J lost 1, with 19 bases in between. This CDR3 region has 17 residues. Looked up from germline, CDR1 is SGHDN and CDR2 is FVKESK. The DNA for the CDR3 is TGTGCCAGACCGGCAGGACAGCCATTTTCTGGGGCCAACGTCCTGACTTTC. Its protein product is CARPAGQPFSGANVLTF.

This clonotype occurred a few times. It may be a read error: a sequence one base away is much more abundant. CDR3: CANSPGVSNTGELFF. The DNA for the CDR3 is TGCGCCAACAGCCCTGGGGTCTCCAACACCGGGGAGCTGTTTTTT. The chain joins TRBV5-1 to TRBJ2-2; no clear D gene. Germline CDR1 reads SGHRS; CDR2 reads YFSETQ. This CDR3 has 15 residues.

CDR3 residues: CASSTGIDRQETQYF. CDR3 sequence (DNA): TGTGCCAGCAGCACAGGAATTGACCGACAAGAGACCCAGTACTTC. V and J are TRBV7-9 and TRBJ2-5; weak D call: TRBD1 (5 bases). Trimming took off 5 bases at V and 2 bases at J, with 15 bases between the two ends. CDR1 is SEHNR and CDR2 is FQNEAQ in the germline V gene (reference sequence). The CDR3 runs 15 residues.

On this clonotype itself: Being one base from a much bigger clone, this may be a read error. V usage is TRBV7-9 and J usage is TRBJ1-1; D gene unclear. This CDR3 has 13 residues. V was pared by 5 bases and J by 4 bases, with 11 bases between. The germline gives CDR1 SEHNR, CDR2 FQNEAQ (reference sequence). The CDR3 protein is CASSPPWGTEAFF. Here the CDR3 DNA reads TGTGCCAGCAGCCCCCCGTGGGGCACTGAAGCTTTCTTT.

The gene calls are TRBV19 and TRBJ2-2; D might be TRBD2 (5 bases). Trimming cost V 9 bases and J 0 bases, with 14 bases left between them. The CDR3 is made up of 15 amino acids. Germline V gives CDR1 LNHDA, CDR2 SQIVND (reference sequence). CDR3 sequence reads: CASLEAAANTGELFF. The CDR3 nucleotides read TGTGCCAGCTTAGAAGCGGCCGCGAACACCGGGGAGCTGTTTTTT.

The table lists this clonotype with many counts. The chain recombines TRBV7-9 with TRBJ2-1; D uncertain. The CDR3 has 12 residues. In germline, CDR1 is SEHNR, CDR2 FQNEAQ (reference sequence). The V end was cut by 8 bases, the J end by 5 bases, with 10 bases between. Written as DNA, the CDR3 is TGTGCCAGCTCAGCTTCAAACAATGAGCAGTTCTTC. Translated, it gives CASSASNNEQFF.

This clonotype was observed many times. This rearrangement joins TRBV14 to TRBJ1-1; D remains ambiguous. CDR1 SGHDN and CDR2 FVKESK come from the germline V gene. Trimming pared 5 bases from V and 5 bases from J, leaving 12 bases between. The CDR3 is made up of 13 amino acids. The CDR3 is CASSALTVTEAFF. CDR3 bases: TGTGCCAGCAGCGCCTTGACGGTTACTGAAGCTTTCTTT.